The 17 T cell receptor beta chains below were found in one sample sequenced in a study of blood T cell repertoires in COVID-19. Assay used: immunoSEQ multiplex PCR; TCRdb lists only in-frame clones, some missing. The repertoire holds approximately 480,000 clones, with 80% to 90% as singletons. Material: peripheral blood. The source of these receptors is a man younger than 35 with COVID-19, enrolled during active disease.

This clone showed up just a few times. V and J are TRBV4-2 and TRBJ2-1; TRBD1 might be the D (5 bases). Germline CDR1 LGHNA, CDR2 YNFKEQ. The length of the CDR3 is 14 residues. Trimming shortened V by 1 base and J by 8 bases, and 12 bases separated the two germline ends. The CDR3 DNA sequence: TGTGCCAGCAGCCAAGGTTCAGGGCGGCATGAGCAGTTCTTC. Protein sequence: CASSQGSGRHEQFF.

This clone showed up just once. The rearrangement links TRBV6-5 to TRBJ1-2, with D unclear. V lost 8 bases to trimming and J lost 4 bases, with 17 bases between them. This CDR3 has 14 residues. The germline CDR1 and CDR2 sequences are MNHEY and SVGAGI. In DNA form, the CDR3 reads TGTGCCAGCGGAATGGTAGGCCAGGCCTATGGCTACACCTTC. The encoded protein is CASGMVGQAYGYTF.

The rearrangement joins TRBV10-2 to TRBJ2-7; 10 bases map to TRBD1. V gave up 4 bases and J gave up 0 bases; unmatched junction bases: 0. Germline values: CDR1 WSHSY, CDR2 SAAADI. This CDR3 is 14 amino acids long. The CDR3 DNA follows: TGCGCCAGCAGTGGGACAGGGGGCTCCTACGAGCAGTACTTC. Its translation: CASSGTGGSYEQYF.

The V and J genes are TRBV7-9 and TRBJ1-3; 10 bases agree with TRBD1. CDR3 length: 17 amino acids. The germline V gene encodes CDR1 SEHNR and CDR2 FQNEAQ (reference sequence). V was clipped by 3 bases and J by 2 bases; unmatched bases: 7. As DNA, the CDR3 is TGTGCCAGCAGCTTCAACTCTGGGACAGGGGCTGGAAACACCATATATTTT. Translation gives CASSFNSGTGAGNTIYF.

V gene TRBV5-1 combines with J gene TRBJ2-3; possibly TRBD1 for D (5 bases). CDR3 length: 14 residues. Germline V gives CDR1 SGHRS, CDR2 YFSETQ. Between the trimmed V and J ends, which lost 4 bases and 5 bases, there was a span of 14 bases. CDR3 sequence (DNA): TGCGCCAGCAGCCACACAGGTCTTGGAGATACGCAGTATTTT. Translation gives CASSHTGLGDTQYF.

The CDR3 loop is CASSVFTSYGYTF. As DNA, the CDR3 is TGTGCCAGCAGCGTATTCACGAGCTATGGCTACACCTTC. The gene calls are TRBV5-5 and TRBJ1-2, with D uncertain. The CDR3 runs to 13 residues. Trimming shortened V by 4 bases and J by 4 bases, and 11 bases separated the two germline ends. CDR1 and CDR2 (germline): SGHKS, YYEKEE (reference sequence).

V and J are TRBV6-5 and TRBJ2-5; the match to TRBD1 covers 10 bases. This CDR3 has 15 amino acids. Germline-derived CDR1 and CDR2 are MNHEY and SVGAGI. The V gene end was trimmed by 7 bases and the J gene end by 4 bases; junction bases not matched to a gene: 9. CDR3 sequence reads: CASTRTGGVGETQYF. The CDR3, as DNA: TGTGCCAGCACTAGGACAGGGGGAGTAGGAGAGACCCAGTACTTC.

This CDR3 reads CASSQRGNQPQHF. CDR3 in DNA: TGTGCCAGCAGCCAACGCGGGAATCAGCCCCAGCATTTT. The gene calls are TRBV14 and TRBJ1-5; no firm D call. The CDR3 has 13 amino acids. Between the trimmed V and J ends, which lost 2 bases and 4 bases, there was a span of 6 bases. Germline lookup yields CDR1 SGHDN and CDR2 FVKESK.

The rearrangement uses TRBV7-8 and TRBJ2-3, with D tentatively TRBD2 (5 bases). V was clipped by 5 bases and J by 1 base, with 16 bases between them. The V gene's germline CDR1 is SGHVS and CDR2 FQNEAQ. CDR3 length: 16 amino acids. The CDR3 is CASSERSRVRTDTQYF. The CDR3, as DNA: TGTGCCAGCAGCGAGCGGAGTCGAGTACGCACAGATACGCAGTATTTT.

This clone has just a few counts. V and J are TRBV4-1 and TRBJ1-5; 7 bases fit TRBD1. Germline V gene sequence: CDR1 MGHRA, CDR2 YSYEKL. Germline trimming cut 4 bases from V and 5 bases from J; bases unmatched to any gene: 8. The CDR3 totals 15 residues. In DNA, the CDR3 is TGCGCCAGCAGCCCGACAGGGATTGACGATCAGCCCCAGCATTTT. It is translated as CASSPTGIDDQPQHF.

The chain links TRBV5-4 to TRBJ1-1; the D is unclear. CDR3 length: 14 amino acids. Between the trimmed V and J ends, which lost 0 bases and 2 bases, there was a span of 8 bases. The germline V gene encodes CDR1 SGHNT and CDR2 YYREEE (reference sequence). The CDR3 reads CASSLAEQNTEAFF. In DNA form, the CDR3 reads TGTGCCAGCAGCTTGGCCGAACAAAACACTGAAGCTTTCTTT.

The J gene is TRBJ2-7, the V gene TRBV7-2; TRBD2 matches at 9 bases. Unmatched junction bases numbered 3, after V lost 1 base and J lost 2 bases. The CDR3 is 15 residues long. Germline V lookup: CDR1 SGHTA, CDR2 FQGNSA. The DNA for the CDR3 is TGTGCCAGCAGCTTAGGGGCGGGAGGGCCCTACGAGCAGTACTTC. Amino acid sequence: CASSLGAGGPYEQYF.

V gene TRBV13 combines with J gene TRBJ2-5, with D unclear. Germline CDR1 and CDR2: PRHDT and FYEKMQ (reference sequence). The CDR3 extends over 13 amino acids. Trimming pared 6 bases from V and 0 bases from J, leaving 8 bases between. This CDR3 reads CASSHDNQETQYF. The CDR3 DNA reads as TGTGCCAGCAGTCACGACAACCAAGAGACCCAGTACTTC.

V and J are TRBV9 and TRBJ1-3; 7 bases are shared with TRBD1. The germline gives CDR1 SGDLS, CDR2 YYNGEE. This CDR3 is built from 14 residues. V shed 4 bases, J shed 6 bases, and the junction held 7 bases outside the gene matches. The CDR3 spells CASSRGTAENTIYF. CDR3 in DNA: TGTGCCAGCAGCCGCGGGACAGCCGAAAACACCATATATTTT. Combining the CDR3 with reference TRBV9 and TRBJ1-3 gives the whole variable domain DSGVTQTPKHLITATGQRVTLRCSPRSGDLSVYWYQQSLDQGLQFLIQYYNGEERAKGNILERFSAQQFPDLHSELNLSSLELGDSALYFCASSRGTAENTIYFGEGSWLTVV.

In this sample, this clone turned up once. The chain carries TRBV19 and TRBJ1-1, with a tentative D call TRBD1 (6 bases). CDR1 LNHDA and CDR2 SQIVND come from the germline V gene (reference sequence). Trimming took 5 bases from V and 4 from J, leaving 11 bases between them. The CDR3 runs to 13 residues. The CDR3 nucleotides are TGTGCCAGTAGTTACGGACAGTCCACTGAAGCTTTCTTT. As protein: CASSYGQSTEAFF.

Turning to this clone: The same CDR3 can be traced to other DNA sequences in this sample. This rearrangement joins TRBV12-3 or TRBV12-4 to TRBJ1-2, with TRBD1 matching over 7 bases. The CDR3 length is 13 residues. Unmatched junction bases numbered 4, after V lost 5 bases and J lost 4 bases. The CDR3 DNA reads TGTGCCAGCAGTCGGACAGGAACCTATGGCTACACCTTC. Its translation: CASSRTGTYGYTF.

The CDR3 DNA reads TGCGCCAGCAGCCAAGTCCGGACTAGGACCCACGAGCAGTACTTC. As protein: CASSQVRTRTHEQYF. The V call is TRBV4-1, the J call TRBJ2-7; 7 nucleotides align to TRBD2. V dropped 1 base and J dropped 5; count of bases not matched to a gene: 8. The V gene's germline CDR1 is MGHRA and CDR2 YSYEKL. The CDR3 sequence is 15 residues long.